A selection of T cell receptor beta chains follows, all from one sample in a study of metastatic and nonmetastatic thyroid tumors. TCRdb ran MiXCR on the PCR reads. The sample comprises about 4,500 clones, 17% of which are singletons, and around 17% rests with the top ten. Specimen: adjacent normal tissue. The receptors come from a female donor with papillary thyroid cancer or a benign thyroid nodule (not recorded which). Some clones in this sample may be carry-over from other donors' samples. CDR3s include the opening cysteine and the closing phenylalanine or tryptophan. The D gene is left open where the match is weak. The listing skips clone size in some rows; elsewhere it reads once, few, many or a size class.

V: TRBV6-1; size: NA; J: TRBJ1-2; D: NA; CDR3: CASRQGGALYCYTF; DNA: TGTGCCAGCAGACAGGGTGGGGCTCTATATTGCTACACCTTC
V: TRBV19; size: NA; J: TRBJ1-5; D: NA; CDR3: CASSPQGKGQTKHF; DNA: TGTGCAAGTAGTCCACAGGGCAAGGGTCAGACCAAGCATTTT
V: TRBV27; size: medium-sized; J: TRBJ1-1; D: TRBD1; CDR3: CASSTGGLARGVSEAFF; DNA: TGTGCCAGCAGCACTGGGGGGTTGGCCAGGGGGGTTTCTGAAGCTTTCTTT
V: TRBV7-2; size: NA; J: TRBJ2-7; D: NA; CDR3: CASSPVGAYEQYF; DNA: TGTGCCAGCAGTCCAGTGGGGGCCTACGAGCAGTACTTC
V: TRBV6-1; size: NA; J: TRBJ2-1; D: TRBD2; CDR3: CASSAPGGVYNEQFF; DNA: TGTGCCAGCAGCGCCCCGGGGGGTGTCTACAATGAGCAGTTCTTC
V: TRBV6-1; size: few; J: TRBJ2-7; D: TRBD1; CDR3: CASLSIRTGGLVYEQYF; DNA: TGTGCCAGCCTCAGCATTAGAACAGGGGGTCTTGTCTACGAGCAGTACTTC
V: TRBV6-5; size: few; J: TRBJ2-7; D: NA; CDR3: CASSYSVGAEQYF; DNA: TGTGCCAGCAGTTACTCGGTGGGGGCCGAGCAGTACTTC
V: TRBV5-1; size: many; J: TRBJ1-1; D: NA; CDR3: CASSLAGVGRNTEAFF; DNA: TGCGCCAGCAGCTTGGCCGGGGTGGGCCGGAACACTGAAGCTTTCTTT
V: TRBV4-1; size: many; J: TRBJ2-1; D: NA; CDR3: CASSQGADTNSYNEQFF; DNA: TGCGCCAGCAGCCAAGGAGCGGACACGAACTCCTACAATGAGCAGTTCTTC
V: TRBV7-9; size: many; J: TRBJ1-1; D: NA; CDR3: CASRQPGSTEAFF; DNA: TGTGCCAGCAGGCAACCAGGTTCAACTGAAGCTTTCTTT
V: TRBV9; size: many; J: TRBJ1-5; D: NA; CDR3: CASSVEDDSNQPQHF; DNA: TGTGCCAGCAGCGTAGAAGATGATAGCAATCAGCCCCAGCATTTT
V: TRBV28; size: NA; J: TRBJ2-1; D: TRBD2; CDR3: CASREAGGDNEQFF; DNA: TGTGCCAGCAGGGAAGCGGGAGGGGATAATGAGCAGTTCTTC
V: TRBV2; size: NA; J: TRBJ2-7; D: NA; CDR3: CASSGPGIYEQYF; DNA: TGTGCCAGCAGTGGTCCAGGGATCTACGAGCAGTACTTC
V: TRBV28; size: NA; J: TRBJ2-7; D: NA; CDR3: CASNLSDSISYEQYF; DNA: TGTGCCAGCAACCTCTCTGACAGCATCTCCTACGAGCAGTACTTC
V: TRBV6-1; size: few; J: TRBJ1-6; D: NA; CDR3: CAIRLGQGLHF; DNA: TGTGCCATCAGGCTCGGGCAGGGGCTCCACTTT
V: TRBV30; size: NA; J: TRBJ2-6; D: NA; CDR3: CAWSVRPGLLYVANVLTF; DNA: TGTGCCTGGAGTGTACGCCCAGGCCTCCTTTATGTGGCCAACGTCCTGACTTTC
V: TRBV19; size: NA; J: TRBJ2-5; D: TRBD1; CDR3: CASSGAGDRDIYWETQYF; DNA: TGTGCCAGTAGTGGTGCTGGGGACAGGGATATATACTGGGAGACACAGTACTTC
V: TRBV28; size: medium-sized; J: TRBJ1-4; D: NA; CDR3: CASSPPTGRWEKLFF; DNA: TGTGCCAGCAGTCCCCCTACAGGGAGATGGGAAAAACTGTTTTTT
V: TRBV6-1; size: NA; J: TRBJ1-4; D: TRBD1; CDR3: CASSRQGAATNEKLFF; DNA: TGTGCCAGCAGTAGACAGGGCGCGGCAACTAATGAAAAACTGTTTTTT
V: TRBV6-5; size: few; J: TRBJ2-1; D: NA; CDR3: CASSSGQYNEQFF; DNA: TGTGCCAGCAGTTCTGGACAATATAATGAGCAGTTCTTC
V: TRBV6-1; size: medium-sized; J: TRBJ2-3; D: TRBD1; CDR3: CASSPMGQSPTDTQYF; DNA: TGTGCCAGCAGCCCAATGGGACAGAGCCCCACAGATACGCAGTATTTT
V: TRBV19; size: NA; J: TRBJ2-4; D: TRBD1; CDR3: CASSLGTGEKNIQYF; DNA: TGTGCCAGTAGTTTGGGGACAGGGGAGAAAAACATTCAGTACTTC
V: TRBV6-1; size: few; J: TRBJ1-2; D: NA; CDR3: CASSGSSGAYGYTF; DNA: TGTGCCAGCAGTGGTTCGTCAGGGGCCTATGGCTACACCTTC
V: TRBV6-1; size: medium-sized; J: TRBJ1-4; D: NA; CDR3: CASSSRGSEKLFF; DNA: TGTGCCAGTTCCAGTCGAGGAAGTGAAAAACTGTTTTTT
V: TRBV7-9; size: medium-sized; J: TRBJ1-1; D: NA; CDR3: CASSLSMAEAFF; DNA: TGTGCCAGCAGCTTATCGATGGCTGAAGCTTTCTTT
V: TRBV27; size: NA; J: TRBJ1-6; D: NA; CDR3: CASSLYGFEDSPLHF; DNA: TGTGCCAGCAGTTTATACGGATTTGAGGATTCACCCCTCCACTTT
V: TRBV7-6; size: NA; J: TRBJ2-7; D: NA; CDR3: CASSPQTYYEQYF; DNA: TGTGCCAGCAGCCCCCAGACTTATTACGAGCAGTACTTC
V: TRBV20-1; size: NA; J: TRBJ2-3; D: NA; CDR3: CSAKIPSTDTQYF; DNA: TGCAGTGCTAAGATCCCTAGCACAGATACGCAGTATTTT
V: TRBV19; size: NA; J: TRBJ2-7; D: TRBD1; CDR3: CASFPQLRTGGYEQYF; DNA: TGTGCCAGTTTTCCACAACTCAGGACAGGGGGGTACGAGCAGTACTTC
V: TRBV27; size: NA; J: TRBJ2-3; D: NA; CDR3: CASSEWAGNTDTQYF; DNA: TGTGCCAGCAGTGAATGGGCGGGGAACACAGATACGCAGTATTTT
V: TRBV4-2; size: many; J: TRBJ2-1; D: NA; CDR3: CASRIGVGSYNEQFF; DNA: TGTGCCAGCAGGATCGGGGTAGGTTCCTACAATGAGCAGTTCTTC
V: TRBV11-2; size: many; J: TRBJ1-5; D: NA; CDR3: CASSSTENQPQHF; DNA: TGCGCCAGCAGCTCTACAGAGAATCAGCCCCAGCATTTT
V: TRBV28; size: NA; J: TRBJ2-7; D: NA; CDR3: CASTPMGLSEQYF; DNA: TGTGCCAGCACCCCAATGGGACTCTCCGAGCAGTACTTC
V: TRBV4-2; size: many; J: TRBJ1-1; D: NA; CDR3: CASSQDQDTEAFF; DNA: TGTGCCAGCAGCCAAGATCAGGACACTGAAGCTTTCTTT
V: TRBV7-8; size: NA; J: TRBJ1-1; D: NA; CDR3: CASSQSGVNTEAFF; DNA: TGTGCCAGCAGCCAGTCCGGGGTGAACACTGAAGCTTTCTTT
V: TRBV24-1; size: NA; J: TRBJ2-2; D: TRBD1; CDR3: CATSDYFGGQGLSGELFF; DNA: TGTGCCACCAGCGATTACTTCGGTGGACAGGGGTTATCCGGGGAGCTGTTTTTT
V: TRBV6-1; size: NA; J: TRBJ1-6; D: TRBD1; CDR3: CASRAGQFNSPLHF; DNA: TGTGCCAGCAGAGCGGGACAGTTTAATTCACCCCTCCACTTT
V: TRBV7-2; size: medium-sized; J: TRBJ1-2; D: TRBD1; CDR3: CASSRGQGYGYTF; DNA: TGTGCCAGCAGCCGAGGACAGGGATATGGCTACACCTTC
V: TRBV12-3/TRBV12-4; size: medium-sized; J: TRBJ2-1; D: NA; CDR3: CASSFFGDPSSYNEQFF; DNA: TGTGCCAGCAGTTTTTTCGGGGACCCAAGCTCCTACAATGAGCAGTTCTTC
V: TRBV28; size: large; J: TRBJ1-6; D: NA; CDR3: CASSAPWVNSPLHF; DNA: TGTGCCAGCAGTGCCCCATGGGTCAATTCACCCCTCCACTTT
V: TRBV3-1; size: many; J: TRBJ1-2; D: NA; CDR3: CASSQGSEANYGYTF; DNA: TGTGCCAGCAGCCAAGGCTCAGAAGCTAACTATGGCTACACCTTC
V: TRBV30; size: medium-sized; J: TRBJ1-6; D: NA; CDR3: CAWRPDRSYNSPLHF; DNA: TGTGCCTGGAGGCCGGACCGCTCCTATAATTCACCCCTCCACTTT
V: TRBV6-4; size: NA; J: TRBJ1-3; D: NA; CDR3: CASSPTPAQGNTIYF; DNA: TGTGCCAGCAGTCCTACCCCGGCGCAAGGAAACACCATATATTTT
V: TRBV14; size: many; J: TRBJ2-1; D: NA; CDR3: CASSQGGGISEQFF; DNA: TGTGCCAGCAGCCAAGGTGGAGGGATCAGTGAGCAGTTCTTC
V: TRBV10-3; size: medium-sized; J: TRBJ1-5; D: NA; CDR3: CAISESELQPQHF; DNA: TGTGCCATCAGTGAGTCTGAGTTGCAGCCCCAGCATTTT
V: TRBV9; size: many; J: TRBJ2-3; D: NA; CDR3: CASSVGGGDTQYF; DNA: TGTGCCAGCAGCGTAGGAGGTGGGGATACGCAGTATTTT